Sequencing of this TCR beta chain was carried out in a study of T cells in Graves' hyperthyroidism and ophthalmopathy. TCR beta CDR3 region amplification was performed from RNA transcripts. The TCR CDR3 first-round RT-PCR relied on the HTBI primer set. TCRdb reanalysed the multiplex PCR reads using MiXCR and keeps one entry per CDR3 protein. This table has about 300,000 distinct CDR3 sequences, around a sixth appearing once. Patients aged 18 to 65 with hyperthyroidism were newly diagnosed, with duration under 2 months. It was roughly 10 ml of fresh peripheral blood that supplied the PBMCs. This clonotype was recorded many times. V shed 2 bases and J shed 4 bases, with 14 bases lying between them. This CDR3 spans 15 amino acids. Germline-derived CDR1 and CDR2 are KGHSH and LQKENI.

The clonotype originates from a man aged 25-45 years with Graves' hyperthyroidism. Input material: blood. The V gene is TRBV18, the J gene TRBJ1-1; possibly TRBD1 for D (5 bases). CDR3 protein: CASSPLEGVRTEAFF. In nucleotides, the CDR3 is TGTGCCAGCTCACCATTAGAAGGGGTCCGCACTGAAGCTTTCTTT.